The clone carrying this T cell receptor beta chain showed up many times. What it binds is unknown. This entry is derived from a study of human T cells and chemical hapten exposure. Study information: Small volume differences among pooled libraries mainly caused per-sample TCR yield variation.

The V gene lost 6 bases and the J gene lost 0 bases, with 8 bases spanning the gap. The CDR3 sequence is 13 residues long. Per germline, CDR1 MNHEY and CDR2 SVGAGI. Unique molecular identifiers were affixed to discrete cDNA molecules within the library. Authors' methods: Counting gave a median of around 96,000 TCRs per sample, with values ranging from 23,224 to 690,600. TCRdb re-derived calls from the RACE reads in MiXCR, one entry per CDR3 protein. Here the V and J calls rest on TCRdb's processing, not on the authors' analysis. The sample records 35,000 to 50,000 distinct CDR3 sequences, approximately 4% being singletons. Study-wide results and limits: Once DPC sensitization occurred, TCRs above 1 in 1000 frequency showed no change.

The time point denotes: healthy volunteer bleed at 6 weeks. Before extraction, the whole blood was not fractionated, and total RNA was taken from it. This chain connects TRBV6-5 to TRBJ1-2, with a tentative D call TRBD1 (6 bases). The sequencing sample was made of whole blood. This TCR derives from a human donor in good health. Some clones in this sample may be carry-over from other donors' samples. The chain's CDR3 is CASSRTANYGYTF. The CDR3 DNA reads as TGTGCCAGCAGCCGGACAGCTAACTATGGCTACACCTTC.